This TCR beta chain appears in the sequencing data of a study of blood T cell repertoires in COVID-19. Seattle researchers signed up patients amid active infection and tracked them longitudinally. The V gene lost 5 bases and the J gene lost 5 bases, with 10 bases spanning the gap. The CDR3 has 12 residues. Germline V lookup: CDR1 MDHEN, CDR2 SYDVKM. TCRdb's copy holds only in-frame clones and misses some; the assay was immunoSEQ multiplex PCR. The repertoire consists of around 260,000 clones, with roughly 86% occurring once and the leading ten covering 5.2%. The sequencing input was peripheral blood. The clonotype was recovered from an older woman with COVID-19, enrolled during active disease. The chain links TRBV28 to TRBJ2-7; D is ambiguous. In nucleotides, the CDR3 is TGTGCCAGCAGTATGAAGCCCCACGAGCAGTACTTC. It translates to CASSMKPHEQYF. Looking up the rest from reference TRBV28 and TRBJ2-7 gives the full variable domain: DVKVTQSSRYLVKRTGEKVFLECVQDMDHENMFWYRQDPGLGLRLIYFSYDVKMKEKGDIPEGYSVSREKKERFSLILESASTNQTSMYLCASSMKPHEQYFGPGTRLTVT.